The 5 T cell receptor beta chains below come from one sample, sequenced in a study of spatial heterogeneity in lung cancer. TCRdb itself ran the 5' RACE reads through MiXCR, one entry per CDR3 protein. The sample contains about 120,000 distinct CDR3 sequences, 10% to 15% of which appear only once. Time point in this sample: blood at routine non-recurrence follow-up after resection. The study sequenced unsorted whole RNA from tumor, nontumor lung or frozen PBMC. Sequenced material: PBMCs, taken at follow-up. Receptor source: a male donor with early-stage non-small cell lung cancer.

This clonotype occurred many times. The chain uses TRBV6-1 and TRBJ2-1; no firm D call. V shed 1 base and J shed 7 bases, with 5 bases lying between them. Germline V gives CDR1 MNHNS, CDR2 SASEGT. The CDR3 has 12 residues. CDR3 in amino acids: CASSEERNEQFF. The CDR3 bases are TGTGCCAGCAGTGAAGAGAGGAATGAGCAGTTCTTC.

This chain joins TRBV5-6 and TRBJ2-1; 8 nucleotides agree with TRBD2. V gave up 3 bases and J gave up 4 bases; unmatched junction bases: 9. The CDR3 is made up of 16 amino acids. Germline assignment: CDR1 SGHDT and CDR2 YYEEEE. In DNA form, the CDR3 reads TGTGCCAGCAGCTACCTTGAGCGGGGGCCTTACAATGAGCAGTTCTTC. Its translation is CASSYLERGPYNEQFF.

The rearrangement joins TRBV5-4 to TRBJ2-1; D gene ambiguous. The CDR3 runs to 15 residues. Trimming took 3 bases from V and 3 from J, leaving 13 bases between them. CDR1 and CDR2 from the germline V gene are SGHNT and YYREEE (reference sequence). The CDR3 nucleotides read TGTGCCAGCAGCTCTTCCCCAGCCGACTACAATGAGCAGTTCTTC. It specifies CASSSSPADYNEQFF. The whole variable domain, remainder taken from reference TRBV5-4 and TRBJ2-1, is ETGVTQSPTHLIKTRGQQVTLRCSSQSGHNTVSWYQQALGQGPQFIFQYYREEENGRGNFPPRFSGLQFPNYSSELNVNALELDDSALYLCASSSSPADYNEQFFGPGTRLTVL.

This clonotype was seen a handful of times. The chain has TRBV11-3 and TRBJ2-2; TRBD2 aligns across 8 bases. V trimming: 5 bases; J trimming: 6 bases; junction bases outside the gene matches: 8. The CDR3 totals 15 residues. CDR1 SGHNT and CDR2 YENEEA come from the germline V gene. The CDR3 loop is CASSVTGGAAGELFF. CDR3 bases: TGTGCCAGCAGCGTAACCGGGGGGGCCGCCGGGGAGCTGTTTTTT.

The genes are TRBV6-2 or TRBV6-3 and TRBJ1-3; D possibly corresponds to TRBD1 (5 bases). CDR3 length: 14 amino acids. V was cut by 8 bases and J by 0 bases, with 11 bases left in between. Germline-derived CDR1 and CDR2 are MNHEY and SVGEGT. As DNA, the CDR3 is TGTGCCAGCGTCCTAGACAGCTCTGGAAACACCATATATTTT. It translates to CASVLDSSGNTIYF.